These T cell receptor beta chains were read from a single sample in a study of control samples from healthy donors and cancer patients. Sequenced by immunoSEQ multiplex PCR; TCRdb stores in-frame clones only, minus some. Among around 79,000 clones listed, 90% to 95% were seen once. The source material was PBMCs. These receptor sequences come from a woman aged 35 to 49 with lung cancer. Each CDR3 is given with its conserved first and last residue.

TRBV27,CASSLSREHQPQHF
TRBV3-1/TRBV3-2,CASSQGGGAGSGYTF
TRBV19,CASSIGNTEAFF
TRBV30,CAWRRGWANEKLFF
TRBV7-3,CASSTGTGSIYGYTF
TRBV19,CASSIDQGTGAYGYTF
TRBV4-1,CASSQDRLAGGQDTQYF
TRBV5-1,CASSLGARDTGELFF
TRBV5-6,CASSSSRRTVYEQYF
TRBV6-4,CASSDSGRGLITEAFF
TRBV7-9,CASSLQGRADGYTF
TRBV19,CASGPGGSDTQYF
TRBV9,CASSVGGVNEAFF
TRBV12-5,CARGCGPGGQGRGYTF
TRBV18,CASSPRAENTEAFF
TRBV27,CASSWGVGGNQPQHF
TRBV19,CASSSRGLNTEAFF
TRBV11-2,CASSIRTSGRTSTDTQYF
TRBV4-2,CASSQDRSGRTGREQYF
TRBV5-1,CASSSGTGGPSGANVLTF
TRBV7-7,CASSRDRAQETQYF
TRBV6-5,CASSRTRTGANVLTF
TRBV23-1,CASSKQGMRNQPQHF
TRBV7-2,CASSLWPGEKLFF
TRBV30,CAWKSGKGEKLFF
TRBV5-1,CASSLEGAEAFF
TRBV4-1,CASSHETGGGTATQYF
TRBV28,CASSLQGPSYNEQFF
TRBV4-2,CASSQDWYEQYF
TRBV7-3,CASSDSSGGYNEQFF
TRBV5-6,CASSLRGGAQFF
TRBV30,CAWSVRGTGGTGELFF
TRBV7-6,CASSFLYRSGSSGNTIYF
TRBV7-9,CASSLDFRHVGGEKLFF
TRBV28,CASSAIGTLYGYTF
TRBV6-6,CASSRPRVTNYGYTF
TRBV30,CAWLSPRIGAFSYEQYF
TRBV19,CASSGLLSTGELFF
TRBV12-5,CASGSGTGPRNEKLFF
TRBV24-1,CATSDGSYNSPLHF
TRBV7-9,CASGSGTVSTDTQYF
TRBV11-2,CASSTQPGTGPNYGYTF
TRBV2,CASMEATNTGELFF
TRBV14,CASSQDIFTGTGSTEAFF
TRBV3-1/TRBV3-2,CASSQDRGLGYTF
TRBV19,CASSHAGAPLVHYTDTQYF
TRBV30,CAWTGQINEKLFF
TRBV2,CASSEYIQGAIGDYGYTF
TRBV9,CASSGKQGANTEAFF
TRBV24-1,CATSDSGRGSGQPQHF
TRBV9,CASNKRDTGELFF
TRBV30,CAWDLTGKQGGMVGNQPQHF
TRBV30,CAWSGGTQETQYF